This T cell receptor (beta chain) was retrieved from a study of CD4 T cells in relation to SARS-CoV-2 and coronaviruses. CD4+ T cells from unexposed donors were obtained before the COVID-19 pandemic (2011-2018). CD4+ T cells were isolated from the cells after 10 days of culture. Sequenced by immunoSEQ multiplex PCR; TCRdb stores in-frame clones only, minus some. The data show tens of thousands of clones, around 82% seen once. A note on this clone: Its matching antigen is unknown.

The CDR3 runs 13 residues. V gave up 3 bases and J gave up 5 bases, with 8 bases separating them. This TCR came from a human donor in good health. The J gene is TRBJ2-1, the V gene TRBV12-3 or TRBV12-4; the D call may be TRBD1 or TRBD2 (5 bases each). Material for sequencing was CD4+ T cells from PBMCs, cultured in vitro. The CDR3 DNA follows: TGTGCCAGCAGTTTGAGGGGAAACAATGAGCAGTTCTTC. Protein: CASSLRGNNEQFF.